Sequencing of this TCR beta chain was carried out in a study of cytomegalovirus exposure and HLA in healthy donors (dated by TCRdb to about 2017). With regard to the full study: According to an earlier analysis of a few hundred of the donors, some 170 million T cells yielded roughly 100 million unique TCR beta sequences and about 300 Gb of sequence data. Because of strong linkage in the cohort, five DR-DQ haplotypes were treated as single units for association and clustering. To decide whether each TCR beta V gene segment behaved as functional or pseudogenic, an earlier analysis of some 580 of the donors relied on high-throughput TCR beta sequencing. The study aimed to test whether cataloging public T cell receptors could reveal signatures of past pathogen exposure. HLA typing included class I and class II loci at four-digit resolution. Around 330 gigabases of sequencing data and 75 million to 85 million unique TCR sequences made up an early release that covered nearly 650 HLA-typed donors. The T cell repertoires of about 700 subjects were profiled by immunosequencing and related to cytomegalovirus serostatus. The number of typed donors differed by locus: about 629-640 for A, B, C, DRB1 and DQB1; some 540 for DQA1; 606 for DPA1; and 400 to 480 for DPB1. Donor age, sex, ethnicity and CMV serostatus were collected together with the repertoire data. Rather than drawing on any new phenotypic data, the later analysis identified candidate immune exposures from TCR beta sequences and the way those sequences occurred across donors. A separate validation cohort of over 95 different subjects was used in addition to the 666-subject first cohort. In a later genetic analysis, genome-wide SNP genotypes for about 55% of the roughly 700 donors were used, and that subset was treated as a discovery cohort. Of the approximately 400 genotyped donors, approximately 80% fell in the genetic ancestry cluster associated with self-reported Caucasian donors. To predict cytomegalovirus infection status, the study combined high-throughput TCR immunosequencing, statistical association of individual TCRs with disease status, and machine learning. Among around 400 genotyped donors of the cohort, an average of approximately 240,000 unique TCR beta nucleotide sequences was sequenced per donor, of which about 18% were non-productive. In a later analysis, previously published TCR beta repertoires from 600 to 850 donors were re-analyzed and high-resolution HLA genotyping was added so that TCR occurrence patterns could be studied. All discovery cohort repertoires had been generated using a single sequencing platform. General findings and caveats noted by the study authors: A later analysis found that most CMV-associated TCR beta chains appeared HLA-restricted, with HLA associations seemingly driven largely by CMV exposure. A cluster of highly shared sequence variants was judged likely to represent a technical artifact of the sequencing pipeline. In a later analysis, TCR association rates were found to vary across HLA loci, with the most associated TCRs seen for DRB1 alleles and the fewest for HLA-C alleles. The classifier was reported to diagnose cytomegalovirus status with high specificity and sensitivity in both the original and validation cohorts. Linkage disequilibrium might explain the correlated functional status among segregating V segments, but an unknown experimental factor could not be excluded. In vitro tests confirmed that a few of the cytomegalovirus-associated TCR beta chains recognize cytomegalovirus antigens. A later analysis found that HLA-associated TCR beta chains were more clonally expanded and had lower generation probabilities than equally common non-associated chains. In an earlier analysis of 587 of the donors, most TCR beta V segments appeared in productive rearrangements about 87% or about 30% of the time, broadly matching IMGT annotations. A later analysis associated about 17,000 TCR beta sequences with specific HLA alleles at a false discovery rate of 0.05. The authors suggested that the approach could potentially be generalized to other disease states and immunological phenotypes. Only TCR beta chains were sequenced in this cohort, and the absence of alpha or paired-chain data limited detectable features. HLA typing was unavailable for some donors at each locus, so association tests used only the typed subset. Some IMGT-functional V segments, including TRBV6-2 and TRBV6-3, could not be distinguished by the 87-base-pair reads and were therefore excluded. While some public TCRs were present in many individuals, most TCR sequences turned up only very rarely across donors. Assigning TCR associations to individual alleles was difficult when HLA alleles, especially DR and DQ, strongly co-occurred. In a later analysis, several top co-occurrence clusters were reported to appear linked to parvovirus B19, influenza, CMV and Epstein-Barr virus. A later genetic analysis associated a missense DCLRE1C variant with V-gene and J-gene trimming of TCR beta chains, and an independent cohort replicated the association. The earlier analysis of 587 of the donors excluded some 16 rarely observed V segments, including chromosome 9 orphons, because counts were too low. A further reported finding was that TCR beta sequences accurately predicted the HLA-A and HLA-B alleles for most subjects in the first cohort. In a later genetic analysis, fewer N-insertions in productive TCRs were reported among donors in an Asian-associated ancestry cluster than the 666-donor mean. A total of 164 TCR beta chains were listed by the study as associated with cytomegalovirus. Presence/absence analyses assumed roughly uniform sequencing depth across donors, an assumption that may not hold. For the cohort, immune exposure information was limited to CMV serostatus.

Trimming accounts for 4 bases at V and 6 bases at J, while the number of junction bases matched to no gene is 10. The CDR3 goes from the cysteine to the phenylalanine over 16 residues. Just the 48-base CDR3 DNA is kept, in frame starting at base 1. In the germline V gene, CDR1 corresponds to MDHEN and CDR2 to SYDVKM. The cohort consisted of 666 healthy bone marrow donors. All cohort members were sampled while nominally healthy, although unrecorded immune exposures were likely present. The donor was CMV seronegative and belonged to the group of several hundred seronegative cohort members. Each donor provided a peripheral blood sample, and peripheral blood mononuclear cells were used for TCR beta sequencing. The Qiagen DNeasy Blood Extraction Kit was used to extract genomic DNA from the blood cell samples. Library method: the immunoSEQ multiplex PCR assay. The multiplex PCR relied on a mix of 60 forward primers for TCR Vbeta segments and 13 reverse primers for TCR Jbeta segments. A multiplex PCR assay on genomic DNA amplified the CDR3 region of rearranged TCR beta genes. The Illumina HiSeq System was used to sequence the amplified TCR beta libraries as 87-base-pair reads. As for the authors' bioinformatics: In a later analysis, tens of millions of unique TCR beta chains were counted across the 500 to 850 repertoires, and around 11 million of these chains were shared by at least two donors. To remove PCR and sequencing errors, raw reads were error-corrected and collapsed into unique sequences using a nearest-neighbor algorithm that merged closely related sequences. V, D and J gene segments were assigned by aligning CDR3 sequences to IMGT reference sequences. Each retained sequence needed at least a six-nucleotide match to both a V gene segment and a J gene segment. Rearrangements were classified as productive when the CDR3 lacked stop codons and remained in frame with V and J, and all other rearrangements were classified as non-productive. Following IMGT convention, CDR3 was defined as the stretch from the second conserved V-encoded cysteine up to the conserved J-encoded phenylalanine. Sequences without an unambiguous match to a single V gene segment were excluded from the earlier analysis of several hundred of the donors. An earlier analysis of just under 600 of the donors called V segments functional above 56.7% productive rearrangements and segregating when the between-donor standard deviation exceeded 5%. A statistical classification framework was built to diagnose cytomegalovirus status from the catalog of TCR beta chain sequences. V and J gene assignment, in a later analysis, came from comparing TCR nucleotide sequences with IMGT/GENE-DB human TR gene sequences. Using the TCRdist pipeline, a later analysis assigned CDR3 sequences along with most-parsimonious VDJ recombination scenarios. In a later analysis, each TCR beta chain was defined by its CDR3 amino acid sequence together with its V-gene family, and reads lacking a unique V-gene family were excluded. As a way to deal with suspected cross-contamination and a sequencing artifact, a later analysis dropped roughly 620 nucleotide sequences that were highly shared and had low generation probability. In a later analysis, a clonal expansion index was calculated for each public chain from normalized within-repertoire ranks of inferred template counts. A later analysis computed generation probabilities with a VDJ recombination model fitted to out-of-frame rearrangements, and checked the results against IGoR. In a later analysis, TCR-TCR, TCR-HLA and TCR-CMV co-occurrence was scored with hypergeometric tests, and a repertoire-size bias correction was applied to TCR pairs. False discovery rates were estimated in a later analysis by permuting HLA or CMV assignments 20 times. In a later analysis, co-occurring TCRs were grouped using DBSCAN, with TCRdist sequence similarity added in when clustering inside HLA-allele-positive subsets. Repertoires with fewer than 30,000 or more than 120,000 public chains, plus five repertoires with anomalous nucleotide sharing, were excluded from co-occurrence clustering. TCRdb holds this immuneACCESS table with in-frame rearrangements only. Some clones are missing; in checked studies, unresolved V genes explain under half, and the rest has no known cause. That table gives V, J and clone size, and the DNA gave D and trimming. The sample table lists 95,000 to 150,000 clones, 15% of them with a count of one. Of the sample, roughly 2% is held by the ten largest clones.

Turning to this clone: Its antigen has not been determined. Base qualities are not recorded, but no much larger clone differs from it by a single base.

The TCR sequence derives from a woman in her late teens or twenties in good health and CMV-seronegative. The source material was PBMCs. The chain uses TRBV28 and TRBJ2-2, with 8 middle bases fitting TRBD1. At the DNA level, the sequence is TGTGCCAGCAGTTCCCCTAGACAGGGGAAGGCCGGGGAGCTGTTTTTT. This yields the protein CASSSPRQGKAGELFF.